This T cell receptor (beta chain) was identified in a study of shared clonotypes between healthy human individuals. As concerns this clone: Its antigen remains unknown.

Memory CD4+ cells were the fraction left after CD45RA+ naive selection. Findings and limits, study-wide: Sorted-subset sequencing, rarefaction showed, was incomplete despite large depth.

This CDR3 region has 16 residues. The V and J ends lost 4 bases and 2 bases, in that order; junction bases with no gene match: 9. CDR1 SGHKS and CDR2 YYEKEE come from the germline V gene (reference sequence). Profiling relied on immunoSEQ multiplex PCR, and the TCRdb table lists in-frame clones only, not all of them. In the table there are over a million clones, around 97% of which are singletons. The chain recombines TRBV5-5 with TRBJ2-3; TRBD1 agrees at 8 bases. The sequenced sample was naive CD4+ T cells sorted from blood. Sample subset: CD45RA+ positively selected. The receptor's source is a man aged 25-40 years in good health. The CDR3 DNA reads as TGTGCCAGCAGCATCTCAGGCAGGGGGCTCACAGATACGCAGTATTTT. Amino acids: CASSISGRGLTDTQYF.